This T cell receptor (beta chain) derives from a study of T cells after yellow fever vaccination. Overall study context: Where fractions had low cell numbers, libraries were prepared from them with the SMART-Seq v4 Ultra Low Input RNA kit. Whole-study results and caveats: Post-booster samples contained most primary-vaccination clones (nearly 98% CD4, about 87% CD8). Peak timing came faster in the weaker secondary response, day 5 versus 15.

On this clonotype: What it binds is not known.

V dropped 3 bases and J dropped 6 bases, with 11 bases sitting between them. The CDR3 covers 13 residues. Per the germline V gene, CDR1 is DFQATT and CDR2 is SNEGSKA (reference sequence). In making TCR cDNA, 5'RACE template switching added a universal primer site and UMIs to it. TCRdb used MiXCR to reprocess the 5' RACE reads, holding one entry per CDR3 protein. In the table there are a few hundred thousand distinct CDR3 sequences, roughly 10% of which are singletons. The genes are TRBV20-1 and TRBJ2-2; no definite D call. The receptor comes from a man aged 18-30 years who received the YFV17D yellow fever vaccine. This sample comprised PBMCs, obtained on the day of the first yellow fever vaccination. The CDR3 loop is CSASPGVSGELFF. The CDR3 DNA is TGCAGTGCTAGTCCAGGAGTCTCCGGGGAGCTGTTTTTT.